The clone carrying this TCR beta chain was seen a handful of times. The CDR3 spans 13 residues. Trimming left V 2 bases short and J 1 base short, with 5 bases between. Germline CDR1 is SQVTM and CDR2 is ANQGSEA. This entry belongs to a study of blood T cells in healthy people across ages. Using a J-beta primer mix together with a sample-barcoded 5' primer, a second PCR was run for roughly 6 to 12 cycles. TCRdb fed the 5' RACE reads into MiXCR, producing one record per CDR3 protein. Here the sample spans over 950,000 distinct CDR3 sequences, around two fifths being singletons. The specimen sequenced was blood. The sequence came from a man aged 18 to 29 in good health. The chain has TRBV29-1 and TRBJ2-2; perhaps TRBD2 as D (5 bases). The DNA of the CDR3 is TGCAGCGTTGAACGGGAGAACACCGGGGAGCTGTTTTTT. It codes for CSVERENTGELFF.